Below, one T cell receptor beta chain is given with its context. This entry comes from a study of blood T cell repertoires in COVID-19. Study-wide background: From the United States, Italy and Spain came samples of acute and convalescent COVID-19. T cells, B-cell-depleted T cells, or PBMCs provided the cDNA or gDNA that served as material.

With 3 bases clipped from V and 2 bases from J, the junction kept 8 bases outside the gene matches. The length of the CDR3 is 17 residues. Germline values: CDR1 KGHDR, CDR2 SFDVKD. Enrollment of patients from Seattle took place during active infection, with longitudinal follow-up. In the source study's methods: Researchers report that nucleated cell counts were estimated from reference gene primer amplification. The protocol was immunoSEQ multiplex PCR, while the TCRdb copy is restricted to in-frame clones and leaves out a portion. V, J and clone size derive from that table, while D and trimming were established from the DNA sequence. The sample holds roughly 130,000 clones, 70% to 80% seen once.

Specimen: peripheral blood. This sequence originates from a woman aged 70 to 79 with COVID-19, enrolled during active disease. The rearrangement joins TRBV24-1 to TRBJ1-5; 8 bases agree with TRBD1. Here the CDR3 reads CATSDPGQTGGNQPQHF. The CDR3 bases are TGTGCCACCAGTGATCCAGGGCAGACAGGGGGCAATCAGCCCCAGCATTTT.